The sequence of this TCR beta chain was determined in a study of T cell changes during pregnancy in multiple sclerosis (dated by TCRdb to between 2017 and 2020). The study in broad terms: The study examined how the T cell repertoire changed over the course of pregnancy in women with multiple sclerosis.

As encoded in the germline V gene, CDR1 is MNHEY while CDR2 is SVGAGI. V lost 0 bases and J lost 7 bases; the stretch between them is 9 bases long. Counted from cysteine to phenylalanine, this CDR3 has 13 amino acids. CDR3 DNA only is kept here, 39 bases in frame from base 1. Of note for this clone: It lacks a known antigen. No much larger clone is present one base from it, and per-base qualities are unavailable.

The library came from the immunoSEQ multiplex PCR assay. TCRdb carries this immuneACCESS record with in-frame sequences only. Its versions omit some clonotypes, under half of them owing to an unresolved V gene in the studies checked, with the rest unexplained. Within this sample are about 79,000 clones, with around 90% of them counted one time only. The ten largest clones take up roughly 0.44% of the sample. This sequence originates from a female donor with multiple sclerosis, enrolled in a pregnancy study. This chain joins TRBV6-5 to TRBJ1-1; the D segment cannot be called with confidence. The specimen comprised CD4+ T cells from peripheral blood mononuclear cells, sampled in the second trimester of pregnancy. The CDR3 corresponds to CASSYSPGSEAFF. The DNA sequence is as follows: TGTGCCAGCAGTTACTCGCCAGGCAGTGAAGCTTTCTTT.